The clone carrying this T cell receptor (beta chain) was counted many times. The entry originates in a study of identical twins. V lost 3 bases, J lost 2 bases, and 5 bases lay in between. This CDR3 comprises 12 residues. Germline V gene lookup returns CDR1 KGHSH and CDR2 LQKENI. TCRdb analysed the 5' RACE reads with MiXCR anew, one entry per CDR3 protein. The data show hundreds of thousands of distinct CDR3 sequences, 18% seen once. This same sample was also taken into another study, of T cells expressing NK-cell markers.

V is TRBV18 and J is TRBJ2-7; D remains unclear. The material sequenced was PBMCs. The source is a woman aged 18-35 years in good health. The CDR3 reads CASSPDPYEQYF. CDR3 nucleotides: TGTGCCAGCTCACCGGACCCCTACGAGCAGTACTTC.